Shown below are 25 T cell receptor beta chains from a single sample sequenced in a study of cytomegalovirus exposure and HLA in healthy donors. Vbeta (60) and Jbeta (13) primers were used in the PCR. Profiled with immunoSEQ multiplex PCR; TCRdb holds only in-frame clones, not every one. The sample holds approximately 150,000 clones, roughly 84% seen once. The sequenced sample was PBMCs. These receptors all stem from a man in his thirties or forties in good health and CMV-seronegative.

V and J are TRBV5-4 and TRBJ2-5, with D possibly TRBD1 on 6 matching bases. The DNA end is a closer match to TRBJ2-7, so the J assignment may be wrong. This CDR3 has 16 residues. Germline V gene sequence: CDR1 SGHNT, CDR2 YYREEE (reference sequence). CDR3 sequence (DNA): TGTGCCAGCACCATGGCTAGGACCAGGGGCTCCTACGAGCAGTACTTC. This translates into CASTMARTRGSYEQYF.

The chain couples TRBV6-5 to TRBJ2-7; 9 bases agree with TRBD1. The CDR3 totals 16 residues. Germline trimming cut 3 bases from V and 6 bases from J; bases unmatched to any gene: 12. Germline values: CDR1 MNHEY, CDR2 SVGAGI. As DNA, the CDR3 is TGTGCCAGCAGTTATTCCCTAGGGACAGGGAGCAGCGAGCAGTACTTC. It encodes CASSYSLGTGSSEQYF.

The chain employs TRBV2 and TRBJ2-7, with D possibly TRBD2 on 5 matching bases. V was cut by 7 bases and J by 4 bases, with 23 bases left in between. The CDR3 is 16 amino acids. The germline V gene has CDR1 SNHLY and CDR2 FYNNEI. CDR3 sequence reads: CASTGGWIQVKYEQYF. The CDR3 bases are TGTGCCAGCACCGGCGGGTGGATCCAGGTTAAGTACGAGCAGTACTTC.

The chain combines TRBV19 with TRBJ1-2; 12 nucleotides align to TRBD1. V shed 3 bases, J shed 4 bases, and the junction held 3 bases outside the gene matches. The CDR3 runs 15 residues. Germline CDR1 reads LNHDA; CDR2 reads SQIVND (reference sequence). The CDR3 DNA reads TGTGCCAGTAGTATGTGGGACAGGGGGCTCTATGGCTACACCTTC. Its translation: CASSMWDRGLYGYTF.

The chain's CDR3 is CASSPRARNWGNTIYF. CDR3 nucleotides: TGTGCCAGCAGCCCGAGGGCGCGGAATTGGGGAAACACCATATATTTT. The gene calls are TRBV13 and TRBJ1-3; D not resolved. Trimming left V 5 bases short and J 4 bases short, with 18 bases between. CDR3 length: 16 residues. The germline gives CDR1 PRHDT, CDR2 FYEKMQ (reference sequence). Combining the CDR3 with reference TRBV13 and TRBJ1-3 gives the whole variable domain AAGVIQSPRHLIKEKRETATLKCYPIPRHDTVYWYQQGPGQDPQFLISFYEKMQSDKGSIPDRFSAQQFSDYHSELNMSSLELGDSALYFCASSPRARNWGNTIYFGEGSWLTVV.

The chain joins TRBV7-9 to TRBJ2-1, with 10 bases lining up with TRBD2. Germline V gives CDR1 SEHNR, CDR2 FQNEAQ (reference sequence). The CDR3 spans 16 residues. The J segment lost 4 bases and the V segment lost 10 bases, leaving 13 bases of the junction unmatched. In nucleotides, the CDR3 is TGTGCCACAACAGGAGATAGCGGGGGGCTTTACAATGAGCAGTTCTTC. Amino acids: CATTGDSGGLYNEQFF.

The genes are TRBV29-1 and TRBJ2-2; D is undetermined. V lost 3 bases and J lost 5, with 13 bases in between. Germline lookup yields CDR1 SQVTM and CDR2 ANQGSEA. The CDR3 sequence is 14 residues long. DNA of the CDR3: TGCAGCGTTGACGCCAACCTAGGAACCGGGGAGCTGTTTTTT. Protein product: CSVDANLGTGELFF.

The chain has TRBV5-1 and TRBJ2-2, with a tentative D call TRBD2 (6 bases). The CDR3 is 14 residues long. Trimming took off 6 bases at V and 5 bases at J, with 14 bases between the two ends. From germline, CDR1 is SGHRS and CDR2 YFSETQ. The CDR3 sequence: CASTAGPGTGELFF. Here the CDR3 DNA reads TGCGCCAGCACGGCGGGACCCGGGACCGGGGAGCTGTTTTTT.

This rearrangement joins TRBV5-1 to TRBJ2-7; 7 bases agree with TRBD1. Germline V CDR1 and CDR2: SGHRS, YFSETQ. The length of the CDR3 is 14 residues. J lost 7 bases, V lost 4 bases, and 11 bases had no gene match. The CDR3 here is CASSRDRPLQEQYF. The CDR3, as DNA: TGCGCCAGCAGCCGGGACAGACCCCTGCAAGAGCAGTACTTC.

V and J are TRBV7-2 and TRBJ1-2; D ambiguous. The CDR3 is 10 residues long. Trimming left V 7 bases short and J 4 bases short, with 4 bases between. Germline CDR1 is SGHTA and CDR2 is FQGNSA. The CDR3 region has the DNA TGTGCCAGCACCCTCTATGGCTACACCTTC. Translating it yields CASTLYGYTF. The full variable domain, its missing parts supplied by reference TRBV7-2 and TRBJ1-2, is GAGVSQSPSNKVTEKGKDVELRCDPISGHTALYWYRQSLGQGLEFLIYFQGNSAPDKSGLPSDRFSAERTGGSVSTLTIQRTQQEDSAVYLCASTLYGYTFGSGTRLTVV.

The V gene is TRBV4-1, the J gene TRBJ2-3; 9 bases line up with TRBD2. The CDR3 sequence is 17 residues long. After removal of 2 bases from V and 5 bases from J, the junction contained 11 bases not matched to a gene. CDR1 is MGHRA, CDR2 YSYEKL, per germline. The CDR3, as DNA: TGCGCCAGCAGCCAATTTCCTGAGCGGGAGGTGGGAGATACGCAGTATTTT. Amino acid sequence: CASSQFPEREVGDTQYF.

This chain uses TRBV5-1 with TRBJ1-4, with D perhaps TRBD1 (6 bases). The germline V and J ends were trimmed by 4 bases and 4 bases, with 20 bases remaining between them. The CDR3 contains 17 residues. The germline CDR1 and CDR2 sequences are SGHRS and YFSETQ. The chain's CDR3 is CASSPQPGAGYNEKLFF. The CDR3 coding sequence is TGCGCCAGCAGCCCCCAGCCAGGGGCGGGTTATAATGAAAAACTGTTTTTT.

V usage is TRBV4-1 and J usage is TRBJ2-5; D possibly corresponds to TRBD2 (7 bases). The germline V gene encodes CDR1 MGHRA and CDR2 YSYEKL. CDR3 length: 14 amino acids. V shed 4 bases and J shed 1 base, with 10 bases lying between them. In DNA form, the CDR3 reads TGCGCCAGCAGCCTGGGGGGGCCCCAAGAGACCCAGTACTTC. Residues: CASSLGGPQETQYF.

This chain uses TRBV10-3 with TRBJ1-5, with 8 positions matching TRBD1. The CDR3 runs to 15 residues. The germline V gene encodes CDR1 ENHRY and CDR2 SYGVKD. The ends lost 5 bases at V and 4 bases at J; junction bases unmatched: 7. CDR3 DNA: TGTGCCATCAGTCCCGGACAGGGACGAAATCAGCCCCAGCATTTT. Its translation is CAISPGQGRNQPQHF.

This chain connects TRBV20-1 to TRBJ1-4; maybe TRBD1 (5 bases). The germline V gene encodes CDR1 DFQATT and CDR2 SNEGSKA (reference sequence). This CDR3 region has 11 residues. The CDR3 reads CGVGRGEKLFF. As DNA, the CDR3 is TGCGGGGTGGGGAGGGGTGAAAAACTGTTTTTT.

Comment on this clone: Other DNA variants within this sample encode the same CDR3. The V call is TRBV10-3, the J call TRBJ2-7, with unresolved D. V lost 5 bases and J lost 4, with 9 bases in between. CDR1 and CDR2 (germline): ENHRY, SYGVKD. The CDR3 extends over 12 amino acids. CDR3 nucleotides: TGTGCCATCAGTTCCACAGATTACGAGCAGTACTTC. Protein sequence: CAISSTDYEQYF.

The chain links TRBV19 to TRBJ2-2, with D perhaps matching TRBD1 (6 bases). The CDR3 sequence is 15 residues long. The germline gives CDR1 LNHDA, CDR2 SQIVND (reference sequence). Trimming left V 10 bases short and J 0 bases short, with 15 bases between. The CDR3 DNA reads TGTGCCACCTCCCAGGGGTCTCCGAACACCGGGGAGCTGTTTTTT. This sequence encodes CATSQGSPNTGELFF.

This chain connects TRBV2 to TRBJ2-3; no definite D call. Looked up from germline, CDR1 is SNHLY and CDR2 is FYNNEI. The V gene lost 6 bases and the J gene lost 1 base, with 5 bases spanning the gap. CDR3 length: 12 residues. CDR3 nucleotide sequence: TGTGCCAGCAGACCAGGCACAGATACGCAGTATTTT. Its translation: CASRPGTDTQYF.

In its sample, this clone was seen once. The chain carries TRBV7-9 and TRBJ1-2; D remains ambiguous. The germline V gene encodes CDR1 SEHNR and CDR2 FQNEAQ (reference sequence). This CDR3 has 15 amino acids. Trimming stripped 5 bases from V and 10 bases from J, with 23 bases between. The CDR3: CASSQSWATEVIYTF. CDR3 DNA sequence: TGTGCCAGCAGCCAGTCCTGGGCGACGGAGGTAATCTACACCTTC.

The chain couples TRBV5-1 to TRBJ1-2; tentatively, D is TRBD1 (5 bases). Germline CDR1 SGHRS, CDR2 YFSETQ. The CDR3 is 13 residues long. The germline V and J ends were trimmed by 4 bases and 8 bases, with 15 bases remaining between them. The CDR3: CASSPESAGGYTF. CDR3 nucleotide sequence: TGCGCCAGCAGCCCCGAGTCTGCAGGGGGCTACACCTTC.

V gene TRBV7-2 combines with J gene TRBJ2-2; D may be TRBD1 (6 bases). This CDR3 spans 15 amino acids. Germline CDR1 and CDR2: SGHTA and FQGNSA. Trimming took 1 base from V and 6 from J, leaving 12 bases between them. CDR3 sequence: CASSLVWGRPGELFF. For the CDR3, the DNA is TGTGCCAGCAGCTTAGTTTGGGGGCGCCCCGGGGAGCTGTTTTTT.

V usage is TRBV6-5 and J usage is TRBJ1-5; 7 bases match TRBD1. Germline V gene data show CDR1 as MNHEY and CDR2 as SVGAGI. J lost 4 bases, V lost 6 bases, and 6 bases had no gene match. CDR3 length: 14 residues. The CDR3 bases are TGTGCCAGCAGACAGACAGGGCGGAATCAGCCCCAGCATTTT. Its protein is CASRQTGRNQPQHF.

The V and J genes are TRBV6-6 and TRBJ1-2; possibly TRBD1 for D (6 bases). V was clipped by 5 bases and J by 3 bases, with 10 bases between them. The germline gives CDR1 MNHNY, CDR2 SVGAGI (reference sequence). The CDR3 has 13 amino acids. CDR3 sequence: CASSRAGDYGYTF. Here the CDR3 DNA reads TGTGCCAGCAGTCGCGCAGGGGACTATGGCTACACCTTC.

The table lists this clone with a count of one. V is TRBV7-8 and J is TRBJ2-1; 12 positions agree with TRBD2. The CDR3 runs to 19 residues. Trimming at V came to 5 bases and at J to 10 bases, leaving 21 bases not matched to a gene. Germline V gene data show CDR1 as SGHVS and CDR2 as FQNEAQ. CDR3 sequence: CASSPRIDVTSGSQREQFF. The CDR3 DNA follows: TGTGCCAGCAGCCCCCGAATAGACGTGACTAGCGGGAGCCAGAGGGAGCAGTTCTTC.

The chain links TRBV4-2 to TRBJ2-1; TRBD1 matches 8 bases. The CDR3 totals 15 residues. V lost 1 base and J lost 4; bases outside the gene matches: 3. CDR1 and CDR2 from the germline V gene are LGHNA and YNFKEQ. Written as DNA, the CDR3 is TGTGCCAGCAGCCAAGTGGGACAGGTATACAATGAGCAGTTCTTC. Amino acid sequence: CASSQVGQVYNEQFF.